This T cell receptor beta chain was documented in a study of shared clonotypes between healthy human individuals. On this clone itself: Its antigen is undetermined.

Terminally differentiated effector memory CD45RA+ cells were excluded by CCR7 positive selection of CD45RO-negative cells. Trimming cost V 5 bases and J 12 bases, with 14 bases left between them. From germline, CDR1 is SEHNR and CDR2 FQNEAQ (reference sequence). The CDR3 contains 12 residues. TCRdb's copy holds only in-frame clones and misses some; the assay was immunoSEQ multiplex PCR. In the table there are fewer than 1 million clones, 96% of which are singletons. Study-level results: Specimens sampled were limited to blood, with tissue repertoires likely differing.

The TCR sequence derives from a man younger than 40 in good health. The rearrangement uses TRBV7-9 and TRBJ2-1; D call uncertain. The sequenced sample consisted of naive CD8+ T cells sorted from blood. CDR3 sequence reads: CASSLVWVGQFF. The CDR3 region has the DNA TGTGCCAGCAGCCTAGTATGGGTCGGGCAGTTCTTC.